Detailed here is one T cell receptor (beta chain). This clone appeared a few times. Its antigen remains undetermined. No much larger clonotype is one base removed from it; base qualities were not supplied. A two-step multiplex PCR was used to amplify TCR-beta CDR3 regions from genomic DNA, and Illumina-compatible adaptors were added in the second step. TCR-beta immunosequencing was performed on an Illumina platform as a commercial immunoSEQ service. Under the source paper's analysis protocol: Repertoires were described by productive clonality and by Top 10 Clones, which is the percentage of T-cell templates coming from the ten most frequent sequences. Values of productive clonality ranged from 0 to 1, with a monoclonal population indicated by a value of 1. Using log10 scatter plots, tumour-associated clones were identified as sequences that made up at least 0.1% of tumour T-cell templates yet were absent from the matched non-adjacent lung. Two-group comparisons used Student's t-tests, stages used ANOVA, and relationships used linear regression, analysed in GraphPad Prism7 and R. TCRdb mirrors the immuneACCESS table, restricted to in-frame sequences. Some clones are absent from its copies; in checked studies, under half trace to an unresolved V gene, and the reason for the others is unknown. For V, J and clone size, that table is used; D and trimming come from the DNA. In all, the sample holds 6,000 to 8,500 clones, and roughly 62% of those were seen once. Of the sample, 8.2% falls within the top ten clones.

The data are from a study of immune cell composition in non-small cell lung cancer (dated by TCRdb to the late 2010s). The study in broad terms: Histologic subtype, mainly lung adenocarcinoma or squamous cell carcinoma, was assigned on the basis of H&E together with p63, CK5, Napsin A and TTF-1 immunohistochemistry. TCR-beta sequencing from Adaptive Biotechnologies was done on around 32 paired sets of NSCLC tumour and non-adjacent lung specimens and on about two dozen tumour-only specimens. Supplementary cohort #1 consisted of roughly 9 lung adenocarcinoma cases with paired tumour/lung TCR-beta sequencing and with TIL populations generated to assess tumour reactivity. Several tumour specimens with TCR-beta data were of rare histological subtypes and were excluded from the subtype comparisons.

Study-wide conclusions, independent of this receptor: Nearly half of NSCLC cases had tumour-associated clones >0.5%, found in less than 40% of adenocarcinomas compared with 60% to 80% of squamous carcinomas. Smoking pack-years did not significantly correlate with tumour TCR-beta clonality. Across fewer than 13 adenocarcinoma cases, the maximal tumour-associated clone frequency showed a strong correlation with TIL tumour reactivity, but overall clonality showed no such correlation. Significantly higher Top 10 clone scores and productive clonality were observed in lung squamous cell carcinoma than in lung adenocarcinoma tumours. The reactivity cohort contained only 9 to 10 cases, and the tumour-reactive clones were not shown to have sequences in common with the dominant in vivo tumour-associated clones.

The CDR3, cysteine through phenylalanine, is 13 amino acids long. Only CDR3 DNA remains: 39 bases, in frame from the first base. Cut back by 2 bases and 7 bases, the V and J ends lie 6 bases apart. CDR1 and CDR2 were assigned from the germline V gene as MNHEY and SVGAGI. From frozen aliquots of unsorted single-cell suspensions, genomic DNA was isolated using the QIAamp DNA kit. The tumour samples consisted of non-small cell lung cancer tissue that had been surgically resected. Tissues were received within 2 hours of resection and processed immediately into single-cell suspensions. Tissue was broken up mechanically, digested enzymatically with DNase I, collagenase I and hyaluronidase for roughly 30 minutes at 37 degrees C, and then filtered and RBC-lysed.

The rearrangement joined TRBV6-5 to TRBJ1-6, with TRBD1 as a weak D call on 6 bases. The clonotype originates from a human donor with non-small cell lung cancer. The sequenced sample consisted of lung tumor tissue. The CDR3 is CASSYRGNSPLHF. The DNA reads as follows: TGTGCCAGCAGTTACAGGGGGAATTCACCCCTCCACTTT.